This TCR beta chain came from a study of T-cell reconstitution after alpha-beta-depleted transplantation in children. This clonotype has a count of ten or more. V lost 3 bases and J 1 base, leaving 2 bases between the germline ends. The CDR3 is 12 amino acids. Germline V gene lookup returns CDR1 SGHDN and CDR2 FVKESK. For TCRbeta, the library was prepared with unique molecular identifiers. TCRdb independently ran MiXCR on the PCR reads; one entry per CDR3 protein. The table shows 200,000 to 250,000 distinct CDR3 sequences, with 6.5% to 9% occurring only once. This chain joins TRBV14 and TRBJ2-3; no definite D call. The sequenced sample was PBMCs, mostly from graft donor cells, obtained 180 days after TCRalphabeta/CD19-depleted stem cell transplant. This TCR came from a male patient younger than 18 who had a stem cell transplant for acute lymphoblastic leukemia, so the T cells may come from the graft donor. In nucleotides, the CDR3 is TGTGCCAGCAGCCAGTGCACAGATACGCAGTATTTT. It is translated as CASSQCTDTQYF.